The clone carrying this T cell receptor beta chain came up many times. The antigen is unknown. RNA transcripts gave rise to amplified TCR beta CDR3 regions. Primed by the HTBI set, a first-round RT-PCR was run on the TCR CDR3. MiXCR, run by TCRdb on the multiplex PCR reads, gives a single entry per CDR3 protein. The profile shows around 400,000 distinct CDR3 sequences, less than 20% of them singletons. These data originate in a study of T cells in Graves' hyperthyroidism and ophthalmopathy. Between the trimmed V and J ends, which lost 2 bases and 7 bases, there was a span of 14 bases. Germline loops: CDR1 MNHNS, CDR2 SASEGT. The CDR3 runs to 15 residues. Fresh peripheral blood, around 10 ml, yielded the PBMCs. Study outcomes and limitations: In simple terms, a model built on 13 V-J features told ophthalmopathy apart from stable hyperthyroidism. Most thyroid clonotypes with frequency above 0.001 were detected in blood.

The clonotype comes from a young woman with Graves' hyperthyroidism that later progressed to Graves' ophthalmopathy. Sequenced input: blood. The chain is built from TRBV6-1 and TRBJ1-4; the D gene is possibly TRBD1 (6 bases). The CDR3 DNA reads TGTGCCAGCAGTGAAACAGGGAAATATGGTGAAAAACTGTTTTTT. As protein: CASSETGKYGEKLFF.